The 11 T cell receptor beta chains given below trace back to one sample, sequenced in a study of blood T cell repertoires in COVID-19. Using immunoSEQ multiplex PCR, the repertoire was profiled, and TCRdb retains in-frame clones only, with some absent. The sample has about 370,000 clones; around 87% are singletons. Sequencing was carried out using peripheral blood. The receptors derive from a woman aged 25 to 39 with COVID-19, enrolled during active disease.

This rearrangement joins TRBV4-3 to TRBJ2-1, with 9 bases that match TRBD2. V dropped 1 base and J dropped 0; count of bases not matched to a gene: 7. This CDR3 has 18 amino acids. Germline V gives CDR1 LGHNA, CDR2 YSLEER. Here the CDR3 DNA reads TGCGCCAGCAGCCAAGCTAGCGGGGCGTCAAGCTCCTACAATGAGCAGTTCTTC. Amino acids: CASSQASGASSSYNEQFF.

This chain uses TRBV5-1 with TRBJ1-3; perhaps TRBD1 as D (6 bases). Per the germline V gene, CDR1 is SGHRS and CDR2 is YFSETQ. The CDR3 loop spans 17 amino acids. Deletions cut 2 bases from V and 4 bases from J, with 19 bases between. In DNA form, the CDR3 reads TGCGCCAGCAGCTTCAGGGGAAGGGGAACTGGCGGAAACACCATATATTTT. Protein: CASSFRGRGTGGNTIYF.

The count of this clone is one. The V gene is TRBV4-1, the J gene TRBJ2-1, with D perhaps TRBD2 (6 bases). V was trimmed by 2 bases and J by 2 bases, leaving 13 bases between them. CDR1 and CDR2 from the germline V gene are MGHRA and YSYEKL. The CDR3 runs 16 residues. The CDR3 DNA is TGCGCCAGCAGCCAAAGCCCGGGCGGGACCTACAATGAGCAGTTCTTC. Translating it yields CASSQSPGGTYNEQFF.

This chain connects TRBV4-1 to TRBJ1-2; TRBD1 matches 8 bases. Germline V gene sequence: CDR1 MGHRA, CDR2 YSYEKL. The CDR3 is made up of 16 amino acids. V lost 1 base, J lost 2 bases, and 6 bases stayed unmatched. CDR3 sequence: CASSQGRGRKNYGYTF. The CDR3 nucleotides read TGCGCCAGCAGCCAAGGCAGGGGGCGCAAAAACTATGGCTACACCTTC.

On this clone: The sample carries other DNA sequences with the same CDR3. The rearrangement links TRBV6-5 to TRBJ1-2; D gene uncertain. Germline lookup yields CDR1 MNHEY and CDR2 SVGAGI. V was trimmed by 0 bases and J by 1 base, leaving 6 bases between them. This CDR3 is 14 amino acids long. The CDR3 region has the DNA TGTGCCAGCAGTTACTCTCCGGGTAACTATGGCTACACCTTC. This codes for CASSYSPGNYGYTF.

This clone was observed a few times. The chain couples TRBV5-6 to TRBJ2-6; no clear D. Germline-derived CDR1 and CDR2 are SGHDT and YYEEEE. This CDR3 comprises 14 residues. Trimming shortened V by 2 bases and J by 0 bases, and 3 bases separated the two germline ends. The CDR3 sequence is CASSFSSGANVLTF. For the CDR3, the DNA is TGTGCCAGCAGCTTCAGCTCTGGGGCCAACGTCCTGACTTTC.

This clone was found a few times. Distinct nucleotide sequences in the sample also encode this CDR3. Here the CDR3 DNA reads TGTGCCAGCAGCCCCGGGACTAGCGGGAGAGAGACCCAGTACTTC. Encoded protein: CASSPGTSGRETQYF. This sequence joins TRBV7-3 and TRBJ2-5; TRBD2 matches at 14 bases. Germline loops: CDR1 SGHTA, CDR2 FQGTGA. CDR3 length equals 15 residues. J was trimmed by 4 bases and V by 5 bases; bases with no gene match: 3.

The chain links TRBV29-1 to TRBJ2-7, with D possibly matching TRBD2 (5 bases). The V end was cut by 4 bases, the J end by 1 base, with 17 bases between. The CDR3 has 15 amino acids. Per germline, CDR1 SQVTM and CDR2 ANQGSEA. DNA of the CDR3: TGCAGCGTTGTGGTATCGACGGGATCGTCCTACGAGCAGTACTTC. This encodes CSVVVSTGSSYEQYF.

This clone was recorded only once. The rearrangement links TRBV18 to TRBJ2-1; tentative D call: TRBD1 (6 bases). CDR3 length equals 16 residues. Germline V gene sequence: CDR1 KGHSH, CDR2 LQKENI. Trimming cost V 0 bases and J 2 bases, with 11 bases left between them. Written as DNA, the CDR3 is TGTGCCAGCTCACCACCGACAGGACGTCCCTACAATGAGCAGTTCTTC. Its protein is CASSPPTGRPYNEQFF.

The rearrangement links TRBV19 to TRBJ1-2; D not certain. The CDR3 consists of 16 residues. V was trimmed by 7 bases and J by 0 bases, leaving 18 bases between them. Per the germline V gene, CDR1 is LNHDA and CDR2 is SQIVND (reference sequence). In DNA, the CDR3 is TGTGCCAGTACCACCACTCGGAGGATAGCTAACTATGGCTACACCTTC. Translating it yields CASTTTRRIANYGYTF.

This rearrangement joins TRBV2 to TRBJ2-2, with D maybe TRBD2 (6 bases). Looked up from germline, CDR1 is SNHLY and CDR2 is FYNNEI. Trimming left V 6 bases short and J 5 bases short, with 13 bases between. The CDR3 consists of 14 residues. Written as DNA, the CDR3 is TGTGCCAGCAGACCCGTGGGAGGTACCGGGGAGCTGTTTTTT. Translation gives CASRPVGGTGELFF.